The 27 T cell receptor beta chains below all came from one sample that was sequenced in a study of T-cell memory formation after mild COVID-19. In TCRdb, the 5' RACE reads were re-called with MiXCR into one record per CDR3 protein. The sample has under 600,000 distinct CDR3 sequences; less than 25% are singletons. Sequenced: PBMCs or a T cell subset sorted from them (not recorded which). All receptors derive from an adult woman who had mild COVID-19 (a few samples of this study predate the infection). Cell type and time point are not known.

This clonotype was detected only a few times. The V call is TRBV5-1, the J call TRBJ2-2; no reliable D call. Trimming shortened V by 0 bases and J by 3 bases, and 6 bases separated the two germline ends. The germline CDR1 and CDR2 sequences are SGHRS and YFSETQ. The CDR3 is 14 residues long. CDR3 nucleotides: TGCGCCAGCAGCTTGGATCCTCACACCGGGGAGCTGTTTTTT. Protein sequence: CASSLDPHTGELFF.

The CDR3 DNA follows: TGTGCCAGCAGCCCATATTCTAGCGGCACAGATACGCAGTATTTT. Its translation is CASSPYSSGTDTQYF. The J gene is TRBJ2-3, the V gene TRBV4-2, with a tentative D call TRBD2 (6 bases). Trimming took 4 bases from V and 1 from J, leaving 12 bases between them. Per the germline V gene, CDR1 is LGHNA and CDR2 is YNFKEQ. There are 15 residues in the CDR3.

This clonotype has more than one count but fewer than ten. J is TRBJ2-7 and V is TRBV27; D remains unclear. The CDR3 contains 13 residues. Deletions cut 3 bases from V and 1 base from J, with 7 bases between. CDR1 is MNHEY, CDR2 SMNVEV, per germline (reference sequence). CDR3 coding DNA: TGTGCCAGCAGTTTGTCACGGTCCTACGAGCAGTACTTC. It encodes CASSLSRSYEQYF.

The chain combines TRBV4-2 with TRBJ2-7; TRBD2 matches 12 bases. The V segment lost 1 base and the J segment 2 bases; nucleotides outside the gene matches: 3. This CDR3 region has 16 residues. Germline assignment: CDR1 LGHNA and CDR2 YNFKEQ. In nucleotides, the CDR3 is TGTGCCAGCAGCCAAGGACTAGCGGGAGCCGCCTACGAGCAGTACTTC. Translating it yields CASSQGLAGAAYEQYF.

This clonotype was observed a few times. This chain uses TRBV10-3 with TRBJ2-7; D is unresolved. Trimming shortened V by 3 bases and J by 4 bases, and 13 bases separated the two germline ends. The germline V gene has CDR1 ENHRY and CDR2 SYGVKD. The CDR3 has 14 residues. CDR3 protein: CAISEKDGIYEQYF. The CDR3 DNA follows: TGTGCCATCAGTGAAAAGGACGGAATTTACGAGCAGTACTTC.

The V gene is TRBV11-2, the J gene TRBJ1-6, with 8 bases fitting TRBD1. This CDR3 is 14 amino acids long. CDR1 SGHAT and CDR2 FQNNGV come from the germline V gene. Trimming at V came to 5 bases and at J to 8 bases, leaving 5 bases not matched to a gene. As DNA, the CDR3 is TGTGCCAGCAGCCCGGACAGGGTGGATTCACCCCTCCACTTT. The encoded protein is CASSPDRVDSPLHF.

CDR3 bases: TGTGCCAGCAACTCACCGGGACAGGGGGCTTACGAGCAGTACTTC. It translates to CASNSPGQGAYEQYF. This chain uses TRBV12-3 or TRBV12-4 with TRBJ2-7; TRBD1 agrees at 12 bases. After removal of 7 bases from V and 4 bases from J, the junction contained 8 bases not matched to a gene. The CDR3 runs 15 residues.

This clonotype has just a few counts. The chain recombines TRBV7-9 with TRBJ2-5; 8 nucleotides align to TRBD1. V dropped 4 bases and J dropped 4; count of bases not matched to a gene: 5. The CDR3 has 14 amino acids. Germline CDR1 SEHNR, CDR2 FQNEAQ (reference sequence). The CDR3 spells CASSSGQGTETQYF. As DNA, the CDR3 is TGTGCCAGCAGCTCCGGACAGGGAACAGAGACCCAGTACTTC.

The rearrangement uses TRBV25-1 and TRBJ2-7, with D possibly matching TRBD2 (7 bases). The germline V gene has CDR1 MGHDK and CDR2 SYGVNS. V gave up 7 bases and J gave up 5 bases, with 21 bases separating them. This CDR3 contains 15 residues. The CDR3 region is CASTIGGGGGNEQYF. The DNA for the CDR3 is TGTGCCAGCACCATCGGGGGCGGGGGAGGTAACGAGCAGTACTTC.

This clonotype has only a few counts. CDR3 bases: TGTGCCAGCAGTTCCCCAAGCCCCGGCGGCAATCAGCCCCAGCATTTT. This codes for CASSSPSPGGNQPQHF. This rearrangement joins TRBV28 to TRBJ1-5, with unresolved D. Germline values: CDR1 MDHEN, CDR2 SYDVKM. This CDR3 has 16 amino acids. The V and J ends lost 4 bases and 2 bases respectively, with 15 bases between them.

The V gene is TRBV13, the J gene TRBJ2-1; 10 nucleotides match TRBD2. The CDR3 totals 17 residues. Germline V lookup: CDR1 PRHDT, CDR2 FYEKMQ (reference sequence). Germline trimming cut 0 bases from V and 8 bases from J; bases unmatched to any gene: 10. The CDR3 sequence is CASSLGPIAGGGDEQFF. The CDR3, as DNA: TGTGCCAGCAGCTTAGGCCCTATAGCGGGAGGAGGAGATGAGCAGTTCTTC.

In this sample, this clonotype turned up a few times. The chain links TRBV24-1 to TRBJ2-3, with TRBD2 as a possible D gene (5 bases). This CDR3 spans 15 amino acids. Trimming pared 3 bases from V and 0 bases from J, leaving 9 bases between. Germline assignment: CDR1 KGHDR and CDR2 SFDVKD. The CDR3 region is CATSDPGWSTDTQYF. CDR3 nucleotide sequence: TGTGCCACCAGTGATCCGGGATGGAGCACAGATACGCAGTATTTT.

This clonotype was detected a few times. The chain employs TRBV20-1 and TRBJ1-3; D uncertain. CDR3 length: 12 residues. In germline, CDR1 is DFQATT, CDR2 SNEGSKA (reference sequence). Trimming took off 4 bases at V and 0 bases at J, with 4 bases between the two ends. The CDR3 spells CSAKSSGNTIYF. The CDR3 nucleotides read TGCAGTGCTAAGAGCTCTGGAAACACCATATATTTT.

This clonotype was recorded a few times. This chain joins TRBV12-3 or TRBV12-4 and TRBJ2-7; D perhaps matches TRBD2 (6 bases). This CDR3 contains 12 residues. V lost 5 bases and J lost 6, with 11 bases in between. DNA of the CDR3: TGTGCCAGCAGTGATGGGGGAGGCGAGCAGTACTTC. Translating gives CASSDGGGEQYF.

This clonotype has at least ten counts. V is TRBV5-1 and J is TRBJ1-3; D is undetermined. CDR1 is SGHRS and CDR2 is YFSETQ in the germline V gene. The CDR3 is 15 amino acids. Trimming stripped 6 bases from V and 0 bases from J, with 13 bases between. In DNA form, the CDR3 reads TGCGCCAGCACCGTCGACGGAAGCTCTGGAAACACCATATATTTT. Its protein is CASTVDGSSGNTIYF.

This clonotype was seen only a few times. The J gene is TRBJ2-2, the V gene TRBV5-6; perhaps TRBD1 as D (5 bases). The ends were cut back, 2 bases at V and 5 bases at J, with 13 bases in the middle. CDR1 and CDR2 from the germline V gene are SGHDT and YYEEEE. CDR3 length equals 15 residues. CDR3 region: CASSFAGIRTGELFF. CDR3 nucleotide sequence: TGTGCCAGCAGCTTCGCAGGGATTAGGACCGGGGAGCTGTTTTTT. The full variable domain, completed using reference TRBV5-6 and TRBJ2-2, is DAGVTQSPTHLIKTRGQQVTLRCSPKSGHDTVSWYQQALGQGPQFIFQYYEEEERQRGNFPDRFSGHQFPNYSSELNVNALLLGDSALYLCASSFAGIRTGELFFGEGSRLTVL.

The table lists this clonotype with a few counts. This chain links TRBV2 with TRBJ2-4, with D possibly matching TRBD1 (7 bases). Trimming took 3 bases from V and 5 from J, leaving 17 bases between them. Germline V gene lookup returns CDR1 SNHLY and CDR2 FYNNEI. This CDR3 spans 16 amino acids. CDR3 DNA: TGTGCCAGCAGTGATGCGGGACAGACCGGACAAAACATTCAGTACTTC. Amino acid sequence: CASSDAGQTGQNIQYF. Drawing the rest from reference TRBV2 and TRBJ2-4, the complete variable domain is EPEVTQTPSHQVTQMGQEVILRCVPISNHLYFYWYRQILGQKVEFLVSFYNNEISEKSEIFDDQFSVERPDGSNFTLKIRSTKLEDSAMYFCASSDAGQTGQNIQYFGAGTRLSVL.

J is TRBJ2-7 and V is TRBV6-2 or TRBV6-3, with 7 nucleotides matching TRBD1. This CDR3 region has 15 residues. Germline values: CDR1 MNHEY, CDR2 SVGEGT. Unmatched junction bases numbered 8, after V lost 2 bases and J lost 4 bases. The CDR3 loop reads CASSYARQGSYEQYF. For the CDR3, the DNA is TGTGCCAGCAGTTACGCGCGACAGGGCAGTTACGAGCAGTACTTC.

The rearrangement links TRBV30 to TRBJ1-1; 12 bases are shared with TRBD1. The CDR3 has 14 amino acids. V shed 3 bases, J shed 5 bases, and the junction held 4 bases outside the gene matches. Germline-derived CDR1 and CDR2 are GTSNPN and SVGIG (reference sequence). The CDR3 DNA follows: TGTGCCTGGAGCGGGACAGGGGGCAGTACTGAAGCTTTCTTT. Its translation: CAWSGTGGSTEAFF.

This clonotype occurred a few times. The CDR3, as DNA: TGTGCCAGCAGACCGCCCCCCGCGGGCAATGAGCAGTTCTTC. This encodes CASRPPPAGNEQFF. The V and J genes are TRBV12-3 or TRBV12-4 and TRBJ2-1; TRBD2 might be the D (5 bases). This CDR3 region has 14 residues. The germline V and J ends were trimmed by 6 bases and 6 bases, with 15 bases remaining between them.

CDR3 DNA: TGTGCCAGCAGCCTTCAACCGGACAGCTTCTACGAGCAGTACTTC. This translates into CASSLQPDSFYEQYF. The chain joins TRBV7-8 to TRBJ2-7; possibly TRBD1 for D (6 bases). Germline V gene data show CDR1 as SGHVS and CDR2 as FQNEAQ. The CDR3 covers 15 residues. V was cut by 5 bases and J by 3 bases, with 17 bases left in between. Looking up the rest from reference TRBV7-8 and TRBJ2-7 gives the full variable domain: GAGVSQSPRYKVAKRGQDVALRCDPISGHVSLFWYQQALGQGPEFLTYFQNEAQLDKSGLPSDRFFAERPEGSVSTLKIQRTQQEDSAVYLCASSLQPDSFYEQYFGPGTRLTVT.

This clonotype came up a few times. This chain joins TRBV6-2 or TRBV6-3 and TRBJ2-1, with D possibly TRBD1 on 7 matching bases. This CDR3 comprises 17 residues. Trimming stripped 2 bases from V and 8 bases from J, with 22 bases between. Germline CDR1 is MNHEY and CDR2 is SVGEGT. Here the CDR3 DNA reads TGTGCCAGCAGTTACCAGGGGCCAGGGGGGTTTAGGGATGAGCAGTTCTTC. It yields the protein CASSYQGPGGFRDEQFF.

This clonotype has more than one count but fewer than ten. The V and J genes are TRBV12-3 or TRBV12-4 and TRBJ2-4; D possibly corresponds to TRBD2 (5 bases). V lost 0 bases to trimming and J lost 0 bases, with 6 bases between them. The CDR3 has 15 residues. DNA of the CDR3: TGTGCCAGCAGTTTAGCGGCGGGAGCCAAAAACATTCAGTACTTC. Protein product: CASSLAAGAKNIQYF.

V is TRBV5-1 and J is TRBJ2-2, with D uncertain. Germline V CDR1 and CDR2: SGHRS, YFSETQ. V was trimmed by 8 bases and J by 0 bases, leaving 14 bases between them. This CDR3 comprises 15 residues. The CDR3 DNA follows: TGCGCCAGGCTACTGACAACTACGAACACCGGGGAGCTGTTTTTT. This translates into CARLLTTTNTGELFF.

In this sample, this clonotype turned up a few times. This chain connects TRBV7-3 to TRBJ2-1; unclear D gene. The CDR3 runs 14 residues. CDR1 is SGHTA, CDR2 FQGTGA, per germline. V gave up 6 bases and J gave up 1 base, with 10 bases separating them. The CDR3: CASSALGSYNEQFF. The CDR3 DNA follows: TGTGCCAGCAGTGCCCTGGGGTCCTACAATGAGCAGTTCTTC.

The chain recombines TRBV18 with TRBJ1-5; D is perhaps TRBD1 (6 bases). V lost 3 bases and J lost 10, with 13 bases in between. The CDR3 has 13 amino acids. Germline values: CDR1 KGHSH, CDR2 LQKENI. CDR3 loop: CASSPRQQGPQHF. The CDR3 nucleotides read TGTGCCAGCTCACCCCGACAACAGGGCCCCCAGCATTTT.

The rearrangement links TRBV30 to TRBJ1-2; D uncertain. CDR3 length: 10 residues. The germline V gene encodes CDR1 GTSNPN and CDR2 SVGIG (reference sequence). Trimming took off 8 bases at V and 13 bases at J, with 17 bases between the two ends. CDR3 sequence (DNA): TGTGCCGTAAGCCGGGATTCGTTCACCTTC. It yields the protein CAVSRDSFTF.